The sequence of this T cell receptor (beta chain) was determined in a study of T cell changes during pregnancy in multiple sclerosis. Profiling relied on immunoSEQ multiplex PCR, and the TCRdb table lists in-frame clones only, not all of them. The sample holds about 86,000 clones; under 95% are singletons and the top ten take around 1.8%. Per the germline V gene, CDR1 is MNHEY and CDR2 is SVGAGI. The CDR3 contains 13 residues. V dropped 5 bases and J dropped 6; count of bases not matched to a gene: 3. The source was peripheral blood, collected in the first trimester of pregnancy. The J gene is TRBJ2-2, the V gene TRBV6-5, with 7 bases that match TRBD2. This clonotype originated in a female donor in good health, enrolled as a control in a pregnancy study. The CDR3 nucleotides are TGTGCCAGCAGTCTCCGGGGGGCCGGGGAGCTGTTTTTT. The encoded protein is CASSLRGAGELFF.